This passage covers 27 T cell receptor beta chains from one sample sequenced in a study of blood T cell repertoires in COVID-19. Measured with immunoSEQ multiplex PCR; TCRdb has only the in-frame clones, and not every one. The table has more than 85,000 clones, more than 80% seen once. The sequenced sample was peripheral blood. All receptors derive from a human donor in a cohort sampled during active COVID-19.

The rearrangement joins TRBV11-2 to TRBJ1-3; D unclear. This CDR3 region has 15 residues. Germline lookup yields CDR1 SGHAT and CDR2 FQNNGV. V lost 3 bases, J lost 0 bases, and 9 bases lay in between. CDR3 nucleotides: TGTGCCAGCAGCTTGATCGGGAGCTCTGGAAACACCATATATTTT. Protein product: CASSLIGSSGNTIYF.

The chain links TRBV6-4 to TRBJ2-1; 9 bases line up with TRBD2. Per the germline V gene, CDR1 is MRHNA and CDR2 is SNTAGT. Unmatched junction bases numbered 3, after V lost 3 bases and J lost 6 bases. This CDR3 region has 14 residues. The CDR3 loop reads CASSEAGGPNEQFF. The CDR3 nucleotides read TGTGCCAGCAGTGAAGCGGGGGGCCCCAATGAGCAGTTCTTC.

V usage is TRBV19 and J usage is TRBJ2-3, with 9 bases aligning to TRBD2. This CDR3 has 16 amino acids. Germline CDR1 reads LNHDA; CDR2 reads SQIVND (reference sequence). Germline trimming cut 3 bases from V and 1 base from J; bases unmatched to any gene: 5. The CDR3 sequence is CASSISREGRTDTQYF. Here the CDR3 DNA reads TGTGCCAGTAGTATTTCGCGGGAGGGCCGCACAGATACGCAGTATTTT.

The rearrangement joins TRBV14 to TRBJ2-5; the D gene is possibly TRBD2 (5 bases). Germline V lookup: CDR1 SGHDN, CDR2 FVKESK. This CDR3 region has 11 residues. Trimming removed 3 bases at V and 11 bases at J, with 10 bases between. The CDR3 loop reads CASSQRGPQYF. CDR3 nucleotides: TGTGCCAGCAGCCAGCGAGGGCCGCAGTACTTC.

The rearrangement links TRBV6-6 to TRBJ2-5; D possibly corresponds to TRBD1 (5 bases). V dropped 8 bases and J dropped 2 bases, with 18 bases sitting between them. Looked up from germline, CDR1 is MNHNY and CDR2 is SVGAGI (reference sequence). The CDR3 extends over 15 amino acids. CDR3 nucleotide sequence: TGTGCCAGCGGTCGGGCAGGGCTTCCGCAAGAGACCCAGTACTTC. Translating it yields CASGRAGLPQETQYF.

The V gene is TRBV5-1, the J gene TRBJ1-3; D unresolved. The CDR3 is 14 residues long. Deletions cut 0 bases from V and 3 bases from J, with 7 bases between. Germline V CDR1 and CDR2: SGHRS, YFSETQ. This CDR3 is CASSLAGSGNTIYF. CDR3 nucleotide sequence: TGCGCCAGCAGCTTGGCCGGGAGTGGAAACACCATATATTTT.

This clone was seen just once. J is TRBJ2-3 and V is TRBV11-3; D possibly corresponds to TRBD2 (6 bases). Germline CDR1 and CDR2: SGHNT and YENEEA. The V and J ends lost 5 bases and 9 bases respectively, with 12 bases between them. This CDR3 is 12 amino acids long. This CDR3 reads CASSHGGSTQYF. The CDR3, as DNA: TGTGCCAGCAGCCATGGGGGGTCCACGCAGTATTTT.

The gene calls are TRBV7-9 and TRBJ1-3, with D unresolved. This CDR3 is built from 15 residues. Trimming took off 0 bases at V and 0 bases at J, with 6 bases between the two ends. The germline gives CDR1 SEHNR, CDR2 FQNEAQ (reference sequence). CDR3 region: CASSLAVDSGNTIYF. The CDR3 nucleotides are TGTGCCAGCAGCTTAGCGGTAGACTCTGGAAACACCATATATTTT.

The gene calls are TRBV6-5 and TRBJ1-1; D gene uncertain. Germline V lookup: CDR1 MNHEY, CDR2 SVGAGI. Deletions cut 5 bases from V and 2 bases from J, with 12 bases between. The CDR3 loop spans 14 amino acids. The CDR3 DNA is TGTGCCAGCAGTCCTGGTCTAGGAAACACTGAAGCTTTCTTT. Translation: CASSPGLGNTEAFF.

This clone was observed a handful of times. Within the sample, other DNA sequences also encode this same CDR3. V gene TRBV19 combines with J gene TRBJ2-7; D unclear. CDR1 and CDR2 from the germline V gene are LNHDA and SQIVND (reference sequence). The CDR3 extends over 14 amino acids. V lost 2 bases and J 4 bases, leaving 12 bases between the germline ends. As DNA, the CDR3 is TGTGCCAGTAGTATAAGAGGTCCGTCTTACGAGCAGTACTTC. It translates to CASSIRGPSYEQYF.

V is TRBV20-1 and J is TRBJ2-7; 7 nucleotides align to TRBD1. Per germline, CDR1 DFQATT and CDR2 SNEGSKA (reference sequence). This CDR3 has 11 residues. Trimming removed 3 bases from V and 6 bases from J; junction bases left unmatched: 2. CDR3 bases: TGCAGTGCTAGGACAGGGATCGAGCAGTACTTC. It is translated as CSARTGIEQYF.

The V and J genes are TRBV24-1 and TRBJ2-4; D uncertain. With 2 bases removed from V and 0 bases from J, the gap between germline ends came to 10 bases. The germline gives CDR1 KGHDR, CDR2 SFDVKD. CDR3 length equals 16 residues. The CDR3 DNA is TGTGCCACCAGTGATTGGGCAGAACTAGCCAAAAACATTCAGTACTTC. This translates into CATSDWAELAKNIQYF.

The rearrangement links TRBV28 to TRBJ2-1, with 7 bases matching TRBD2. CDR1 is MDHEN and CDR2 is SYDVKM in the germline V gene. The CDR3 runs to 17 residues. V lost 5 bases, J lost 9 bases, and 19 bases stayed unmatched. The CDR3 DNA reads TGTGCCAGCAGTCCTCGGGAAGCGGGAATCAGAGCGAGTGAGCAGTTCTTC. Its translation is CASSPREAGIRASEQFF. Based on the CDR3 plus reference TRBV28 and TRBJ2-1, the full variable domain is DVKVTQSSRYLVKRTGEKVFLECVQDMDHENMFWYRQDPGLGLRLIYFSYDVKMKEKGDIPEGYSVSREKKERFSLILESASTNQTSMYLCASSPREAGIRASEQFFGPGTRLTVL.

Comments on this clone: Its ends do not fully match the called genes, so a read error is possible. V gene TRBV7-7 combines with J gene TRBJ2-7; D perhaps matches TRBD1 (5 bases). Looked up from germline, CDR1 is SSHAT and CDR2 is FNYEAQ (reference sequence). The CDR3 has 16 residues. The CDR3 coding sequence is TGTGCTAGCAGCTTAGGACCGCCAGGGTCCCCCTACGAGCAGTACTTC. Its protein is CASSLGPPGSPYEQYF. The variable domain in full, with the rest retrieved from reference TRBV7-7 and TRBJ2-7, is GAGVSQSPRYKVTKRGQDVTLRCDPISSHATLYWYQQALGQGPEFLTYFNYEAQPDKSGLPSDRFSAERPEGSISTLTIQRTEQRDSAMYRCASSLGPPGSPYEQYFGPGTRLTVT.

The chain links TRBV2 to TRBJ2-7; no definite D call. The CDR3 consists of 13 residues. The V end lost 2 bases, the J end lost 8 bases, and 13 bases lay between the germline ends. Germline values: CDR1 SNHLY, CDR2 FYNNEI. The CDR3 DNA reads TGTGCCAGCAGTGAAAGGAGCGCTCCACAGCAGTACTTC. It encodes CASSERSAPQQYF.

V usage is TRBV6-5 and J usage is TRBJ2-3; a weak D match, TRBD1 (5 bases). CDR1 MNHEY and CDR2 SVGAGI come from the germline V gene. V was shortened by 2 bases and J by 2 bases, with 11 bases between the two germline ends. This CDR3 has 15 residues. As DNA, the CDR3 is TGTGCCAGCAGTTACGGGGCCGTCCTCACAGATACGCAGTATTTT. Its translation: CASSYGAVLTDTQYF.

This sequence joins TRBV9 and TRBJ2-3; 7 nucleotides agree with TRBD1. This CDR3 comprises 16 residues. V lost 0 bases, J lost 5 bases, and 9 bases stayed unmatched. Germline CDR1 is SGDLS and CDR2 is YYNGEE. As DNA, the CDR3 is TGTGCCAGCAGCGTAGAGGGGGCCCTATTTCTAGATACGCAGTATTTT. This encodes CASSVEGALFLDTQYF.

The rearrangement joins TRBV4-1 to TRBJ2-7, with D tentatively TRBD2 (6 bases). The CDR3 consists of 15 residues. V lost 0 bases and J 0 bases, leaving 9 bases between the germline ends. Per germline, CDR1 MGHRA and CDR2 YSYEKL. The CDR3 nucleotides read TGCGCCAGCAGCCAAGATTGGCGGGACTCCTACGAGCAGTACTTC. Translating it yields CASSQDWRDSYEQYF.

This chain joins TRBV9 and TRBJ2-7, with D possibly TRBD1 on 6 matching bases. Trimming removed 0 bases from V and 3 bases from J, with 10 bases in between. The CDR3 contains 14 residues. Germline V lookup: CDR1 SGDLS, CDR2 YYNGEE. CDR3 DNA sequence: TGTGCCAGCAGCGTAGGGGGACAATTCTACGAGCAGTACTTC. As protein: CASSVGGQFYEQYF.

The J gene is TRBJ1-2, the V gene TRBV7-9; TRBD1 matches 9 bases. CDR3 size: 15 residues. J gave up 4 bases and V 5 bases, and 8 bases lay outside the gene matches. Germline loops: CDR1 SEHNR, CDR2 FQNEAQ (reference sequence). Here the CDR3 reads CASSEQGARGYGYTF. The CDR3 coding sequence is TGTGCCAGCAGCGAACAGGGGGCGCGGGGCTATGGCTACACCTTC. Using reference TRBV7-9 and TRBJ1-2 for the parts outside the CDR3, the full variable domain is DTGVSQNPRHKITKRGQNVTFRCDPISEHNRLYWYRQTLGQGPEFLTYFQNEAQLEKSRLLSDRFSAERPKGSFSTLEIQRTEQGDSAMYLCASSEQGARGYGYTFGSGTRLTVV.

This sequence joins TRBV21-1 and TRBJ2-7; TRBD2 is the table's D call, not checked against the DNA. TRBV21-1 is a pseudogene. This CDR3 spans 15 amino acids. DNA for the CDR3: TGTGCCAGCAGCAAAGCCGACGGCGGGTCCTACGAGCAGTACTTC. Its translation: CASSKADGGSYEQYF.

Here the CDR3 DNA reads TGTGCCAGCAGCCCCGACCCGACTAGCGGGGGAGAGAGGAAGACCCAGTACTTC. This codes for CASSPDPTSGGERKTQYF. The rearrangement links TRBV5-4 to TRBJ2-5; 12 bases align to TRBD2. V gave up 4 bases and J gave up 6 bases; unmatched junction bases: 16. This CDR3 spans 18 amino acids. The germline CDR1 and CDR2 sequences are SGHNT and YYREEE (reference sequence).

This chain connects TRBV5-4 to TRBJ2-5; 8 nucleotides align to TRBD2. V was pared by 2 bases and J by 4 bases, with 13 bases of the junction left unmatched. The CDR3 contains 17 residues. Germline lookup yields CDR1 SGHNT and CDR2 YYREEE (reference sequence). The CDR3 nucleotides are TGTGCCAGCAGCTTAGCGGAGATCGGGGGGGCCGCAGAGACCCAGTACTTC. This sequence encodes CASSLAEIGGAAETQYF.

The CDR3: CASSILSSYEQYF. The CDR3 DNA is TGTGCCAGCTCGATACTTAGCTCCTACGAGCAGTACTTC. The chain links TRBV5-6 to TRBJ2-7; D remains unclear. CDR1 and CDR2 from the germline V gene are SGHDT and YYEEEE. The V end lost 7 bases, the J end lost 0 bases, and 11 bases lay between the germline ends. The CDR3 extends over 13 amino acids.

This sequence joins TRBV9 and TRBJ1-5; D is uncertain. Germline values: CDR1 SGDLS, CDR2 YYNGEE. Trimming removed 4 bases at V and 6 bases at J, with 17 bases between. The CDR3 spans 15 residues. CDR3 in DNA: TGTGCCAGCAGCCCGAACCCTGTGGGGAGTCAGCCCCAGCATTTT. Amino acids: CASSPNPVGSQPQHF.

The chain joins TRBV3-1 (or the pseudogene TRBV3-2) to TRBJ2-7, with TRBD1 identical over 9 bases. Trimming cost V 5 bases and J 7 bases; bases outside gene matches: 12. Germline CDR1 and CDR2: LGHDT and YNNKEL (reference sequence). The CDR3 covers 15 residues. The CDR3 nucleotides read TGTGCCAGCAGCACCCGGGACAGGGCGGGGTGGGAGCAGTACTTC. This gives the protein CASSTRDRAGWEQYF.

V usage is TRBV5-5 and J usage is TRBJ2-5; D possibly corresponds to TRBD2 (7 bases). The germline gives CDR1 SGHKS, CDR2 YYEKEE (reference sequence). This CDR3 spans 15 amino acids. V was cut by 2 bases and J by 5 bases, with 16 bases left in between. The CDR3 region has the DNA TGTGCCAGCAGCTTAGGAGGGGGGGCCATCGAGACCCAGTACTTC. Translation gives CASSLGGGAIETQYF.